This T cell receptor (beta chain) was observed in a study of OX40 agonist ivuxolimab in advanced cancers. Whole-study context: In this trial design, patients received ivuxolimab intravenously at 0.01 to 10 mg/kg every 2 weeks. Recorded diagnoses for dose-escalation patients were hepatocellular carcinoma, melanoma, renal cell or head and neck cancer.

The data were produced by immunoSEQ multiplex PCR, yet TCRdb's version contains in-frame clones alone and is incomplete. Of about 80,000 clones in the sample, approximately 83% were seen once. The CDR3 consists of 15 residues. Germline CDR1 is SGHNT and CDR2 is YENEEA. V shed 5 bases, J shed 4 bases, and the junction held 6 bases outside the gene matches. The chain links TRBV11-3 to TRBJ1-1; 11 positions agree with TRBD1. This specimen consisted of CD4+ or CD8+ T cells sorted from blood, obtained in a trial of the OX40 agonist ivuxolimab. This receptor was obtained from an adult with an advanced solid tumor such as melanoma, head and neck, liver or kidney cancer. CDR3 DNA: TGTGCCAGCAGCCCCGGGACAGGGGGGAGCACTGAAGCTTTCTTT. This codes for CASSPGTGGSTEAFF.